The 17 T cell receptor beta chains in this list originate from one sample, sequenced in a study of shared clonotypes between healthy human individuals. TCRdb's copy holds only in-frame clones and misses some; the assay was immunoSEQ multiplex PCR. The table records about 670,000 clones, less than 80% of them present only once. The sequencing input was memory CD4+ T cells sorted from blood. Subset described: CD45RA-negative fraction. The receptor set was obtained from a young woman in good health.

The rearrangement links TRBV5-1 to TRBJ1-4, with D possibly TRBD1 on 6 matching bases. Germline CDR1 and CDR2: SGHRS and YFSETQ. The CDR3 covers 14 residues. Trimming took 6 bases from V and 3 from J, leaving 12 bases between them. The CDR3 loop reads CASKMGQANEKLFF. The CDR3 DNA reads as TGCGCCAGCAAAATGGGACAAGCTAATGAAAAACTGTTTTTT.

This chain joins TRBV30 and TRBJ2-5, with 10 bases lining up with TRBD2. The germline gives CDR1 GTSNPN, CDR2 SVGIG (reference sequence). V shed 0 bases, J shed 11 bases, and the junction held 12 bases outside the gene matches. The CDR3 spans 15 residues. The CDR3 region is CAWSVGSGRSSEQYF. In DNA form, the CDR3 reads TGTGCCTGGAGTGTTGGTAGCGGGAGGTCGAGTGAGCAGTACTTC.

V gene TRBV2 combines with J gene TRBJ2-3; the D is unclear. The CDR3 loop spans 16 amino acids. CDR1 is SNHLY and CDR2 is FYNNEI in the germline V gene. The V and J ends lost 3 bases and 4 bases respectively, with 17 bases between them. The DNA for the CDR3 is TGTGCCAGCAGTGATATGGTTTGGCTAGAAGCAGATACGCAGTATTTT. Its protein product is CASSDMVWLEADTQYF.

The genes are TRBV6-5 and TRBJ2-2; 9 bases match TRBD1. Germline V gene data show CDR1 as MNHEY and CDR2 as SVGAGI. V lost 2 bases to trimming and J lost 7 bases; unmatched junction nucleotides: 8. This CDR3 has 16 residues. The CDR3 here is CASSYRTTGGSGELFF. CDR3 DNA sequence: TGTGCCAGCAGTTACCGTACCACAGGGGGCAGCGGGGAGCTGTTTTTT.

The V call is TRBV5-1, the J call TRBJ1-2; D unclear. Germline CDR1 is SGHRS and CDR2 is YFSETQ. V was trimmed by 1 base and J by 0 bases, leaving 10 bases between them. This CDR3 is built from 15 residues. The CDR3 loop is CASSLSSLPNYGYTF. The CDR3 DNA reads TGCGCCAGCAGCTTGTCCAGCCTCCCTAACTATGGCTACACCTTC.

The genes are TRBV5-4 and TRBJ2-7; D is ambiguous. The V and J ends lost 2 bases and 3 bases respectively, with 15 bases between them. The germline gives CDR1 SGHNT, CDR2 YYREEE (reference sequence). The CDR3 is made up of 15 amino acids. CDR3 region: CASSFLGPGYYEQYF. CDR3 nucleotides: TGTGCCAGCAGCTTTTTGGGCCCTGGGTACTACGAGCAGTACTTC.

V gene TRBV2 combines with J gene TRBJ2-5; tentatively, D is TRBD2 (5 bases). This CDR3 is built from 12 residues. V was trimmed by 7 bases and J by 1 base, leaving 7 bases between them. The germline gives CDR1 SNHLY, CDR2 FYNNEI. The CDR3 spells CASMLAQETQYF. CDR3 nucleotide sequence: TGTGCCAGCATGCTAGCCCAAGAGACCCAGTACTTC.

The V gene is TRBV27, the J gene TRBJ1-1, with D possibly TRBD1 on 6 matching bases. The CDR3 length is 14 residues. V lost 6 bases, J lost 5 bases, and 16 bases lay in between. Germline V gives CDR1 MNHEY, CDR2 SMNVEV (reference sequence). This CDR3 reads CASSPLQGRTEAFF. The DNA of the CDR3 is TGTGCCAGCAGCCCACTACAGGGAAGGACTGAAGCTTTCTTT.

The chain has TRBV14 and TRBJ1-1; tentative D call: TRBD1 (5 bases). V dropped 0 bases and J dropped 7 bases, with 9 bases sitting between them. This CDR3 is built from 13 residues. Germline CDR1 SGHDN, CDR2 FVKESK. This CDR3 reads CASSQDRASEAFF. The CDR3 nucleotides are TGTGCCAGCAGCCAAGACAGGGCTAGTGAAGCTTTCTTT. Based on the CDR3 plus reference TRBV14 and TRBJ1-1, the full variable domain is EAGVTQFPSHSVIEKGQTVTLRCDPISGHDNLYWYRRVMGKEIKFLLHFVKESKQDESGMPNNRFLAERTGGTYSTLKVQPAELEDSGVYFCASSQDRASEAFFGQGTRLTVV.

This clone was picked up one time. A much larger clonotype is one base distant, so this may be a read error. This chain joins TRBV20-1 and TRBJ1-2; D gene ambiguous. V was clipped by 1 base and J by 7 bases, with 4 bases between them. CDR3 length: 10 amino acids. Per germline, CDR1 DFQATT and CDR2 SNEGSKA (reference sequence). Here the CDR3 reads CSARGGGYTF. The CDR3 nucleotides read TGCAGTGCTAGAGGGGGTGGCTACACCTTC.

The rearrangement links TRBV5-4 to TRBJ2-7; 12 positions agree with TRBD2. There are 16 residues in the CDR3. The ends lost 2 bases at V and 0 bases at J; junction bases unmatched: 3. Germline V gene sequence: CDR1 SGHNT, CDR2 YYREEE (reference sequence). Here the CDR3 DNA reads TGTGCCAGCAGCTTAACTAGCGGGGGGAGCTCCTACGAGCAGTACTTC. It codes for CASSLTSGGSSYEQYF.

The chain couples TRBV6-1 to TRBJ1-1, with 11 nucleotides matching TRBD1. CDR1 is MNHNS, CDR2 SASEGT, per germline. V trimming: 7 bases; J trimming: 5 bases; junction bases outside the gene matches: 9. The CDR3 has 15 amino acids. The DNA for the CDR3 is TGTGCCAGCAAAGGACAGGGGGCATTGGAGACTGAAGCTTTCTTT. This sequence encodes CASKGQGALETEAFF.

This rearrangement joins TRBV10-2 to TRBJ1-5; the match to TRBD1 covers 8 bases. After removal of 7 bases from V and 3 bases from J, the junction contained 5 bases not matched to a gene. This CDR3 has 14 amino acids. Germline V gives CDR1 WSHSY, CDR2 SAAADI. The CDR3 sequence is CASTPGQVNQPQHF. The CDR3 bases are TGCGCCAGCACCCCGGGACAGGTCAATCAGCCCCAGCATTTT.

This chain uses TRBV25-1 with TRBJ2-7; D is ambiguous. CDR1 MGHDK and CDR2 SYGVNS come from the germline V gene. V dropped 4 bases and J dropped 0 bases, with 10 bases sitting between them. This CDR3 contains 14 residues. CDR3 DNA: TGTGCCAGCAGTGGGACCTCCCACTCCTACGAGCAGTACTTC. Encoded protein: CASSGTSHSYEQYF.

The chain joins TRBV5-8 to TRBJ1-5; the match to TRBD1 covers 8 bases. This CDR3 comprises 14 residues. V was pared by 6 bases and J by 6 bases, with 8 bases of the junction left unmatched. Germline CDR1 reads SGHTS; CDR2 reads YDEGEE. The CDR3, as DNA: TGTGCCAGCAAAGTCCAGGGGGCAAGTCAGCCCCAGCATTTT. It codes for CASKVQGASQPQHF. The variable domain in full, completed from reference TRBV5-8 and TRBJ1-5, reads EAGVTQSPTHLIKTRGQQATLRCSPISGHTSVYWYQQALGLGLQFLLWYDEGEERNRGNFPPRFSGRQFPNYSSELNVNALELEDSALYLCASKVQGASQPQHFGDGTRLSIL.

This chain uses TRBV30 with TRBJ1-5; D is unclear. CDR3 length: 13 residues. V lost 1 base and J lost 5, with 9 bases in between. Per germline, CDR1 GTSNPN and CDR2 SVGIG (reference sequence). CDR3 loop: CAWSDSGDQPQHF. The DNA of the CDR3 is TGTGCCTGGAGTGACAGTGGGGATCAGCCCCAGCATTTT.

V and J are TRBV7-2 and TRBJ1-5; perhaps TRBD1 as D (5 bases). This CDR3 comprises 14 residues. The germline V and J ends were trimmed by 3 bases and 7 bases, with 13 bases remaining between them. Germline V lookup: CDR1 SGHTA, CDR2 FQGNSA. CDR3 sequence (DNA): TGTGCCAGCAGCTTCGGACAAAGGAGCCAGCCCCAGCATTTT. It specifies CASSFGQRSQPQHF. Full variable domain (missing parts from reference TRBV7-2 and TRBJ1-5): GAGVSQSPSNKVTEKGKDVELRCDPISGHTALYWYRQSLGQGLEFLIYFQGNSAPDKSGLPSDRFSAERTGGSVSTLTIQRTQQEDSAVYLCASSFGQRSQPQHFGDGTRLSIL.